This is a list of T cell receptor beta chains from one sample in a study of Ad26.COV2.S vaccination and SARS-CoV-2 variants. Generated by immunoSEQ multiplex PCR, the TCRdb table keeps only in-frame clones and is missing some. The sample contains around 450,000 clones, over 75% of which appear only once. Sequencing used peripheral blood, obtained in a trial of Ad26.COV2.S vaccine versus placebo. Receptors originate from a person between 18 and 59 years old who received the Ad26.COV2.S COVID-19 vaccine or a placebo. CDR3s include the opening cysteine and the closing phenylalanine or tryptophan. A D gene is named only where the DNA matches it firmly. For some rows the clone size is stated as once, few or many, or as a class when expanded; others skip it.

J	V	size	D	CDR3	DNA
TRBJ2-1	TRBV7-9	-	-	CASRHRTAVPDYNEQFF	TGTGCCAGCAGACACAGGACCGCCGTTCCCGATTACAATGAGCAGTTCTTC
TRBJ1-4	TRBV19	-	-	CASSIPGTNEKLFF	TGTGCCAGTAGTATTCCGGGAACTAATGAAAAACTGTTTTTT
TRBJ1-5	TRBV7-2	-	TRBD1	CASSLIRGRDQPQHF	TGTGCCAGCAGCTTAATAAGGGGGCGCGATCAGCCCCAGCATTTT
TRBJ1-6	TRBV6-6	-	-	CASTTDSNSPLHF	TGTGCCAGTACTACCGACTCTAATTCACCCCTCCACTTT
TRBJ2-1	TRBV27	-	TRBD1	CASSFESGGNNEQFF	TGTGCCAGCAGTTTTGAGTCAGGGGGTAACAATGAGCAGTTCTTC
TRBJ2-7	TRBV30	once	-	CAWSWRGPPPYEQYF	TGTGCCTGGAGCTGGCGGGGGCCCCCCCCCTACGAGCAGTACTTC
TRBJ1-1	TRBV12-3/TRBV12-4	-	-	CASSLSRETEAFF	TGTGCCAGCAGTTTATCCAGGGAGACTGAAGCTTTCTTT
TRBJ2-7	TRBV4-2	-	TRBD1	CASSRGQESSYEQYF	TGTGCCAGCAGCCGGGGACAGGAGAGCTCCTACGAGCAGTACTTC
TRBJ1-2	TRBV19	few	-	CASSSRGGYTF	TGTGCCAGTAGTTCCCGTGGTGGCTACACCTTC
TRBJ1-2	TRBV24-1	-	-	CATSESRYGYTF	TGTGCCACCAGTGAATCCAGGTATGGCTACACCTTC